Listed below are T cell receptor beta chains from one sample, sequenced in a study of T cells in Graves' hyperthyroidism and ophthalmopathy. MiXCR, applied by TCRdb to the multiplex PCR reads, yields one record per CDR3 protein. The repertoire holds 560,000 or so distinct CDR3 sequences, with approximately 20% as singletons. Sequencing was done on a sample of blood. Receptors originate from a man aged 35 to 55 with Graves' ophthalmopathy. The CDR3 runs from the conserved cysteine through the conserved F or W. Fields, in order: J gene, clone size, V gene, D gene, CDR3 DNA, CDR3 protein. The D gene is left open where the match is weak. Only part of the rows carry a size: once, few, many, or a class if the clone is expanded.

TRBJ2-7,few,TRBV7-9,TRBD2,TGTGCCAGCAGCTTCGCCCCTAGCGGGGGAAACTACGAGCAGTACTTC,CASSFAPSGGNYEQYF
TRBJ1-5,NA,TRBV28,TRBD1,TGTGCCAGCAGTTTGGGGCCCCGGGACAGCTATCAGCCCCAGCATTTT,CASSLGPRDSYQPQHF
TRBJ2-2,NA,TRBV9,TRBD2,TGTGCCAGCAGCGTAGGAGCGGGAGTGGGCACCGGGGAGCTGTTTTTT,CASSVGAGVGTGELFF
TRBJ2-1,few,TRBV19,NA,TGTGCCAGTAGAAAGGAAGGTGAGCAGTTCTTC,CASRKEGEQFF
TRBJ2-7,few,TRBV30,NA,TGTGCCTGGAGTTTGCCCCGCCTCCGCTACGAGCAGTACTTC,CAWSLPRLRYEQYF
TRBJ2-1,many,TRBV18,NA,TGTGCCAGCTCACCACCCCCAGGACTCGTCTCGGATGAGCAGTTCTTC,CASSPPPGLVSDEQFF
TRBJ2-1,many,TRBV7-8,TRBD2,TGTGCCAGCAGACCTAGCGGGGTGAGCTCCTACAATGAGCAGTTCTTC,CASRPSGVSSYNEQFF
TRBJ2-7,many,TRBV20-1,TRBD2,TGCAGTGCTAGAGATCATAGCGGGAGCTCCTACGAGCAGTACTTC,CSARDHSGSSYEQYF
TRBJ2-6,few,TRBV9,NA,TGTGCCAGCAGCCCTTTTCAGTCTGGGGCCAACGTCCTGACTTTC,CASSPFQSGANVLTF
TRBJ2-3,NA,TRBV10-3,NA,TGTGCCGTAGGGGCAGGCACAGATACGCAGTATTTT,CAVGAGTDTQYF
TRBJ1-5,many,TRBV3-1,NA,TGTGCCAGCAGCCAAGACTCCGGCGGACAGCCCCAGCATTTT,CASSQDSGGQPQHF
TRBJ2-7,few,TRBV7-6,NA,TGTGCCAGCAGCTCACGGGGCCCGACATACTCCTACGAGCAGTACTTC,CASSSRGPTYSYEQYF
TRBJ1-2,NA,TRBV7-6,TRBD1,TGTGCCAGCAGCTCCTCCCGACAGGGGGATGATGGCTACACCTTC,CASSSSRQGDDGYTF
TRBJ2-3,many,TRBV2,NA,TGTGCCAGCAACCAGTTCGGGCGGCCTACCGTGGATACGCAGTATTTT,CASNQFGRPTVDTQYF
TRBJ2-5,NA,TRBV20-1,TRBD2,TGCAGTGCTAGCCTACTAGCGGGGGGGGAGACCCAGTACTTC,CSASLLAGGETQYF
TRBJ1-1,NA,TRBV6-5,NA,TGTGCCAGCAGTTACTCGCGGGTCATGAACACTGAAGCTTTCTTT,CASSYSRVMNTEAFF
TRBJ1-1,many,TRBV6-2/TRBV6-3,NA,TGTGCCAGCAGGATGGAGTCTGGGGGCGTGGTAATGAACACTGAAGCTTTCTTT,CASRMESGGVVMNTEAFF
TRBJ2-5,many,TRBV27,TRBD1,TGTGCCAGTGGGGGACAGGGTAGCGTGACCCAGTACTTC,CASGGQGSVTQYF
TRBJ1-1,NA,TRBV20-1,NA,TGCAGTGCTACGAAGGGGGGGACGAACACTGAAGCTTTCTTT,CSATKGGTNTEAFF
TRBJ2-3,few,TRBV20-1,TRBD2,TGCAGTGCTAGAAGGACTAGCGGGGGTCCAGATACGCAGTATTTT,CSARRTSGGPDTQYF
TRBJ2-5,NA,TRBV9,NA,TGTGCCAGCAGCGTAGGCGGTACAGAGACCCAGTACTTC,CASSVGGTETQYF
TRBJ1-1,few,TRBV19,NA,TGTGCCAGTAGTATACAGAGTCAAGAGAACACTGAAGCTTTCTTT,CASSIQSQENTEAFF
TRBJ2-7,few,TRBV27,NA,TGTGCCAGCAGTTTAGGCAGGGTCTCCTACGAGCAGTACTTC,CASSLGRVSYEQYF
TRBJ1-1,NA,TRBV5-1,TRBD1,TGCGCCAGCAGCATTAGACAGGGCCTGAACACTGAAGCTTTCTTT,CASSIRQGLNTEAFF
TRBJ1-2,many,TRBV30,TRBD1,TGTGCCTGGAGTTTCAACAGGGGGAACTATGGCTACACCTTC,CAWSFNRGNYGYTF
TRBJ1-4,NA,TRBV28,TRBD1,TGTGCCAGCTCTGGCACAGGGGGCACTGAAAAACTGTTTTTT,CASSGTGGTEKLFF
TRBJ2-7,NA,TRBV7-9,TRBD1,TGTGCCAGCAGCTTAATGGGACAGGGTTTGGGCGAGCAGTGCTTC,CASSLMGQGLGEQCF
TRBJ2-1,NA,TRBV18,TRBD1,TGTGCCAGCTCACTACCCCCCGGGACAGGGTTCTACAATGAGCAGTTCTTC,CASSLPPGTGFYNEQFF
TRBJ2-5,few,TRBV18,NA,TGTGCCAGCTCTCACATGGGGGATCCCATGACCCAGTACTTC,CASSHMGDPMTQYF
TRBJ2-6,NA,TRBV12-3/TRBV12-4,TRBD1,TGTGCCAGCAGTCATTACCCCGGGACAGGGGCCCTTGGTGGGGCCAACGTCCTGACTTTC,CASSHYPGTGALGGANVLTF
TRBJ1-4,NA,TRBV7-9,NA,TGTGCCAGCAGCTTCCACGCGGGGAACTCGATTGAAAAACTGTTTTTT,CASSFHAGNSIEKLFF
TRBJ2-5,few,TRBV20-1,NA,TGCAGTGCTCCCGTGCGGGATTTCCAAGAGACCCAGTACTTC,CSAPVRDFQETQYF
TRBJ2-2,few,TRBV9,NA,TGTGCCAGCAGCGTAGGGGGGGCCGGGGAGCTGTTTTTT,CASSVGGAGELFF
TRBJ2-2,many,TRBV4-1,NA,TGTGCCAGCAGCCACCCGAACACCGGGGAGCTGTTTTTT,CASSHPNTGELFF
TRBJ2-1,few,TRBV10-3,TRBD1,TGTGCCACAACCGGGACAGGGCATTACAACAATGAGCAGTTCTTC,CATTGTGHYNNEQFF
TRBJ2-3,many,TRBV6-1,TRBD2,TGTGCCAGCAGGAGAGAGATTAGCGGGTTCACAGATACGCAGTATTTT,CASRREISGFTDTQYF
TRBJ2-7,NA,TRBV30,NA,TGTGCCTGGAGTAGGCGATACGAGCAGTACTTC,CAWSRRYEQYF
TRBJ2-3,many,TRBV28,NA,TGTGCCAGCAGTTCCCGGGACTGGAGCACAGATACGCAGTATTTT,CASSSRDWSTDTQYF
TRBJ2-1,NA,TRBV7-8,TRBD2,TGTGCCAGCAGCTTTCTAGCGGGAGTAGAGCAGTTCTTC,CASSFLAGVEQFF
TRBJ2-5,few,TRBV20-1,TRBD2,TGCAGTGCTCAGAGGACTAGCGGATTAGAGACCCAGTACTTC,CSAQRTSGLETQYF
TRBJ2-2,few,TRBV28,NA,TGTGCCGCAGGGCAGCCGAACACCGGGGAGCTGTTTTTT,CAAGQPNTGELFF
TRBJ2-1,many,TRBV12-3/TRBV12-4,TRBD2,TGTGCCAGCAGTCCTGGGCGGACTAGCGGGGACAATGAGCAGTTCTTC,CASSPGRTSGDNEQFF
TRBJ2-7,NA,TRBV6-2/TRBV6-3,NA,TGTGCCAGCAGCTCCCTCCTTAACTACGAGCAGTACTTC,CASSSLLNYEQYF
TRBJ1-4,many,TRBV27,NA,TGTGCCAGCGGCCATGGTATGGAAAAACTGTTTTTT,CASGHGMEKLFF